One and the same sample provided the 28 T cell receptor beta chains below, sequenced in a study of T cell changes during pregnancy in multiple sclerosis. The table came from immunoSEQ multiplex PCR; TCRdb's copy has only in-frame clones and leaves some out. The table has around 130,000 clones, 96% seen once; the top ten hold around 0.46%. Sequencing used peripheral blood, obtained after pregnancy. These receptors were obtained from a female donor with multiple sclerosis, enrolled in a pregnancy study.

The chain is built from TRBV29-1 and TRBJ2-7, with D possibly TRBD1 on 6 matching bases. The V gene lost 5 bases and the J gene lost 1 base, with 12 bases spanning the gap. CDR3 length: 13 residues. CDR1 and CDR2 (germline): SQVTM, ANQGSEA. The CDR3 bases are TGCAGCGTTCCGGGGCAGGGGTCCTACGAGCAGTACTTC. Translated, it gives CSVPGQGSYEQYF.

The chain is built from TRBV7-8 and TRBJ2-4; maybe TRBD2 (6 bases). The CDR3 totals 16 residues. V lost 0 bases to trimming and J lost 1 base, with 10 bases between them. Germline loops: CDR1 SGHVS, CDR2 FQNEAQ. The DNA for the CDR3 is TGTGCCAGCAGCTTAGCAGGGAGGTTGGCCAAAAACATTCAGTACTTC. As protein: CASSLAGRLAKNIQYF.

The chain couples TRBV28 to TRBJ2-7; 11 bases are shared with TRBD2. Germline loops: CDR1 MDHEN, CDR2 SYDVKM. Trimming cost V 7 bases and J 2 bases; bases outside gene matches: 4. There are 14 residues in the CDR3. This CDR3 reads CASNLAGGPYEQYF. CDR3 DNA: TGTGCCAGCAACCTAGCGGGAGGCCCCTACGAGCAGTACTTC.

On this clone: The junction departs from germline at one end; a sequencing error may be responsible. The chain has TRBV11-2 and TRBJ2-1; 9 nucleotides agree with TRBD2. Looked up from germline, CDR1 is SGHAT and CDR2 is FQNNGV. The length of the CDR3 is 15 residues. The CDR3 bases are TGTGCCAGCAGCTTAGGGACTAGCGCCTACAGTGAGCAGTTCTTC. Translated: CASSLGTSAYSEQFF. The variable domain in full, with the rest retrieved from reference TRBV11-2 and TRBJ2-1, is EAGVAQSPRYKIIEKRQSVAFWCNPISGHATLYWYQQILGQGPKLLIQFQNNGVVDDSQLPKDRFSAERLKGVDSTLKIQPAKLEDSAVYLCASSLGTSAYSEQFFGPGTRLTVL.

CDR3 amino acids: CASSLQGTVYEQYF. The CDR3 nucleotides are TGTGCCAGCAGTCTACAGGGGACCGTGTACGAGCAGTACTTC. V usage is TRBV28 and J usage is TRBJ2-7; 7 nucleotides agree with TRBD1. The CDR3 is 14 amino acids. Looked up from germline, CDR1 is MDHEN and CDR2 is SYDVKM. The V segment lost 5 bases and the J segment 4 bases; nucleotides outside the gene matches: 8.

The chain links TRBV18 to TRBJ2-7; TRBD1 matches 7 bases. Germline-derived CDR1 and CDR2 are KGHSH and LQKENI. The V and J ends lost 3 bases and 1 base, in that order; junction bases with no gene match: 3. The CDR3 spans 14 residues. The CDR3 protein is CASSPDRVSYEQYF. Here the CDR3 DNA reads TGTGCCAGCTCACCCGACAGGGTATCCTACGAGCAGTACTTC. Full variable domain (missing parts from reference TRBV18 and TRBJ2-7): NAGVMQNPRHLVRRRGQEARLRCSPMKGHSHVYWYRQLPEEGLKFMVYLQKENIIDESGMPKERFSAEFPKEGPSILRIQQVVRGDSAAYFCASSPDRVSYEQYFGPGTRLTVT.

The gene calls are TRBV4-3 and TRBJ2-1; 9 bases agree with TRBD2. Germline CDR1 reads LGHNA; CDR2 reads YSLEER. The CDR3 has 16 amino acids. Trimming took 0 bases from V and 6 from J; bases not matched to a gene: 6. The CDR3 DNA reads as TGCGCCAGCAGCCAAGATCGGGCGGGAGGGCTCAATGAGCAGTTCTTC. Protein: CASSQDRAGGLNEQFF.

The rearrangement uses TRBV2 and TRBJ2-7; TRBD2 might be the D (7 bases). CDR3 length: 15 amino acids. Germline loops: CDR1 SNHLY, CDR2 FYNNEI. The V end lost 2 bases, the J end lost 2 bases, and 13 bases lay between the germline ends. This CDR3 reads CASSETEGGTYEQYF. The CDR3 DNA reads TGTGCCAGCAGTGAAACTGAGGGGGGGACCTACGAGCAGTACTTC.

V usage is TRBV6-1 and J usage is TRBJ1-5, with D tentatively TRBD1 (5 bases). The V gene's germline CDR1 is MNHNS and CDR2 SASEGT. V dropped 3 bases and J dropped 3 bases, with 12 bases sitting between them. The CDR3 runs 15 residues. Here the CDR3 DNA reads TGTGCCAGCAGTGATCAGGGATCCTTCAATCAGCCCCAGCATTTT. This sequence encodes CASSDQGSFNQPQHF.

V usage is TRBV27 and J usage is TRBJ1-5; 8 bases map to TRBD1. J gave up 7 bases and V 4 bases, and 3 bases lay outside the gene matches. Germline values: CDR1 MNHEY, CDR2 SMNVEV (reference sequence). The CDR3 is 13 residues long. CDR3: CASSSTGGQPQHF. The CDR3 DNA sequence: TGTGCCAGCAGTTCCACAGGGGGGCAGCCCCAGCATTTT.

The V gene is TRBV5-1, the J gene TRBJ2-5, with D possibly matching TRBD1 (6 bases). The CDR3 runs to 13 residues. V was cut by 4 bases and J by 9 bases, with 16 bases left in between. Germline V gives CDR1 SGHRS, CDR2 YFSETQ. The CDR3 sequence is CASSRTVELSQYF. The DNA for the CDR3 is TGCGCCAGCAGCCGGACAGTGGAATTGTCCCAGTACTTC.

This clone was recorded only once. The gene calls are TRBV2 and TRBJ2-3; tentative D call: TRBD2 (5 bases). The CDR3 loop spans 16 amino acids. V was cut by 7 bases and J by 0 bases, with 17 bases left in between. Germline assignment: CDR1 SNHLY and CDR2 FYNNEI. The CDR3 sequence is CASKKGMRVSTDTQYF. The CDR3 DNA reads TGTGCCAGCAAGAAGGGCATGCGGGTCAGCACAGATACGCAGTATTTT.

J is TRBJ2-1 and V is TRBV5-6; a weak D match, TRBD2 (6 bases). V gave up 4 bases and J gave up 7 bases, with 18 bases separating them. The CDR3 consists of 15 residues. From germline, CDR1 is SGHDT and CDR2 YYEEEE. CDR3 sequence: CASSPQSGARNEQFF. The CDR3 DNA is TGTGCCAGCAGCCCCCAGTCGGGAGCCAGAAATGAGCAGTTCTTC.

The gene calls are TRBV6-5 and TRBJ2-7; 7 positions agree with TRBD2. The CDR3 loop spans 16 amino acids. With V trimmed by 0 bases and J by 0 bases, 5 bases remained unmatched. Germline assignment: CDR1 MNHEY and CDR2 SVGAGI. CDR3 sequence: CASSYSSGTGSYEQYF. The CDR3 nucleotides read TGTGCCAGCAGTTACTCGAGCGGGACGGGCTCCTACGAGCAGTACTTC.

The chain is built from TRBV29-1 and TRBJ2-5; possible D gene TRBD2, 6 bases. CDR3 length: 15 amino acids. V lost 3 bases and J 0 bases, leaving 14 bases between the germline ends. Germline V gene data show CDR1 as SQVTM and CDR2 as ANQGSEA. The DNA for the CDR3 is TGCAGCGTTGAGTGGGGGGATAGGAACCAAGAGACCCAGTACTTC. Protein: CSVEWGDRNQETQYF. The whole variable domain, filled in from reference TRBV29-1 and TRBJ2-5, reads SAVISQKPSRDICQRGTSLTIQCQVDSQVTMMFWYRQQPGQSLTLIATANQGSEATYESGFVIDKFPISRPNLTFSTLTVSNMSPEDSSIYLCSVEWGDRNQETQYFGPGTRLLVL.

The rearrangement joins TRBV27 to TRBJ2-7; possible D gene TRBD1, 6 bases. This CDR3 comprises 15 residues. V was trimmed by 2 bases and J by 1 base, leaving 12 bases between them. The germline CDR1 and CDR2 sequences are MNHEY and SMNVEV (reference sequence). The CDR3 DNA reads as TGTGCCAGCAGTTTAAGGGGACACGGGTCCTACGAGCAGTACTTC. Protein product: CASSLRGHGSYEQYF.

The CDR3 loop is CASSLQGLEAFF. The DNA for the CDR3 is TGTGCCAGCAGCTTACAGGGGCTTGAAGCTTTCTTT. The chain links TRBV7-8 to TRBJ1-1, with D perhaps TRBD1 (6 bases). Germline V gives CDR1 SGHVS, CDR2 FQNEAQ. V was clipped by 2 bases and J by 7 bases, with 8 bases between them. The CDR3 loop spans 12 amino acids.

This CDR3 reads CASSSRTSGRDEQFF. Here the CDR3 DNA reads TGTGCCAGCAGCAGCAGGACTAGCGGGAGGGATGAGCAGTTCTTC. This chain connects TRBV21-1 to TRBJ2-1; TRBD2 is taken as the D call from the table, unchecked against the DNA. TRBV21-1 is marked as a pseudogene. The CDR3 contains 15 residues.

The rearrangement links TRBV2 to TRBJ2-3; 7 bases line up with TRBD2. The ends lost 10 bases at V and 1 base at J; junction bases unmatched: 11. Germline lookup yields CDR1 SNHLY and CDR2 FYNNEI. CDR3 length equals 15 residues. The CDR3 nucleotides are TGTGCCACCTACCGAGCTAGCGGACGCACAGATACGCAGTATTTT. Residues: CATYRASGRTDTQYF.

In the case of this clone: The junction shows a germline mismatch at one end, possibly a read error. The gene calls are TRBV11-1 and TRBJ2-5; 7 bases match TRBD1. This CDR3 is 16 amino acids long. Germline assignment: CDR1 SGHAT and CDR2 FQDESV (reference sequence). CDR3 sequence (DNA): TGTGCCAGCCGCTTAAAAGGGACAGAATTTCAAGAGACCCAGTACTTC. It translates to CASRLKGTEFQETQYF.

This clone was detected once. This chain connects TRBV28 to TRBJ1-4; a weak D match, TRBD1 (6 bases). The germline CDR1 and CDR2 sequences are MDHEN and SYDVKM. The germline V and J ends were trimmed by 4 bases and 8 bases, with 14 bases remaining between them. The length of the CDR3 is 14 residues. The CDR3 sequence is CASSSGGRGEKLFF. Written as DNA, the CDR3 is TGTGCCAGCAGTTCCGGGGGGCGCGGGGAAAAACTGTTTTTT.

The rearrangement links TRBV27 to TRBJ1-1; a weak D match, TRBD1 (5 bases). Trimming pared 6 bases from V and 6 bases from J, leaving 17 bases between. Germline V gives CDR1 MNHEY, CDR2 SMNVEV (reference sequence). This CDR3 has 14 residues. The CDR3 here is CASRFGPGVSEAFF. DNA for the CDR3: TGTGCCAGCAGATTTGGCCCGGGGGTCTCTGAAGCTTTCTTT.

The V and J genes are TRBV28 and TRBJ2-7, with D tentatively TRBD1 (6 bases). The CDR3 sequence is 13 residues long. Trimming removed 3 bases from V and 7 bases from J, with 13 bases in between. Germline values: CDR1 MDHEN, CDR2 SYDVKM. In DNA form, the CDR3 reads TGTGCCAGCAGTTTCCCAGGGGACGGGGAGCAGTACTTC. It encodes CASSFPGDGEQYF.

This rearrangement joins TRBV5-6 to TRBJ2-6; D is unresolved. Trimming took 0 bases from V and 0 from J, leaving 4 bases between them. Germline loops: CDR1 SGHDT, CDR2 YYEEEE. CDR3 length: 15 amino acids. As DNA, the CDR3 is TGTGCCAGCAGCTTGGTATTCTCTGGGGCCAACGTCCTGACTTTC. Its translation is CASSLVFSGANVLTF.

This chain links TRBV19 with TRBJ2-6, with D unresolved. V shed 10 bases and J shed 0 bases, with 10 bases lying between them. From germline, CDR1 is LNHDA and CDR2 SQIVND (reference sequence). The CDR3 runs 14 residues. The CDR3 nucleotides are TGTGCCACTATTTCACGCTCTGGGGCCAACGTCCTGACTTTC. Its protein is CATISRSGANVLTF.

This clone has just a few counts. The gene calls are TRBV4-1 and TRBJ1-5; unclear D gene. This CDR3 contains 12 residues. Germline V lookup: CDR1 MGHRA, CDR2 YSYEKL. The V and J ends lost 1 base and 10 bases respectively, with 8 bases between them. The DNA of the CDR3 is TGCGCCAGCAGCCAAGGGCAGGCTCCCCAGCATTTT. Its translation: CASSQGQAPQHF.

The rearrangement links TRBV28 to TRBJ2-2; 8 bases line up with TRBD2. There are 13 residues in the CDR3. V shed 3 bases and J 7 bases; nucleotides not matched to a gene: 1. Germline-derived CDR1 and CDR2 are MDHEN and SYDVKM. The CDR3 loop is CASSFRGGGELFF. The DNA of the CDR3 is TGTGCCAGCAGTTTCCGGGGGGGCGGGGAGCTGTTTTTT.

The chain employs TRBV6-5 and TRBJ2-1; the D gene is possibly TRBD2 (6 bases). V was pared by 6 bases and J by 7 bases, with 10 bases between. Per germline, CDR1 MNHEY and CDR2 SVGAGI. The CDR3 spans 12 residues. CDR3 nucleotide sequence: TGTGCCAGCAGCCTCGGGGGAAATGAGCAGTTCTTC. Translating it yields CASSLGGNEQFF.